This record concerns one TCR beta chain sequence. Its antigen is unidentified. The sample comes from a study of cytomegalovirus exposure and HLA in healthy donors. Study results and limitations: Several of the most significant clusters appeared, in a later analysis, to be linked to common viral pathogens. The study assumed roughly uniform donor sequencing depth for presence/absence analyses. Later analysis found that TCR beta chains associated with HLA were more clonally expanded than other, equally common chains.

It was healthy bone marrow donors who served as donors. The length of the CDR3 is 13 residues. Germline CDR1 SGDLS, CDR2 YYNGEE. V was trimmed by 3 bases and J by 3 bases, leaving 9 bases between them. Primers: 60 Vbeta forward and 13 Jbeta reverse. Sequencing used immunoSEQ multiplex PCR; TCRdb keeps in-frame clones, though not all of them. Altogether fewer than 150,000 clones are present, around 76% being singletons, with the ten largest covering roughly 3%. This TCR was recovered from a male donor in good health and CMV-seronegative. V and J are TRBV9 and TRBJ1-1; D remains unclear. Specimen: PBMCs. CDR3 in DNA: TGTGCCAGCAGCGCGCAGGATTACACTGAAGCTTTCTTT. Translation gives CASSAQDYTEAFF. Using reference TRBV9 and TRBJ1-1 for the parts outside the CDR3, the full variable domain is DSGVTQTPKHLITATGQRVTLRCSPRSGDLSVYWYQQSLDQGLQFLIQYYNGEERAKGNILERFSAQQFPDLHSELNLSSLELGDSALYFCASSAQDYTEAFFGQGTRLTVV.